Below are 28 T cell receptor beta chains sequenced from a single sample in a study of T-cell reconstitution after alpha-beta-depleted transplantation in children. Unique molecular identifiers were used in preparing the TCRbeta library. TCRdb reanalysed the PCR reads using MiXCR and keeps one entry per CDR3 protein. In the table there are fewer than 750,000 distinct CDR3 sequences, over 20% of which are singletons. This material consisted of PBMCs, taken before TCRalphabeta/CD19-depleted stem cell transplant. The origin of the receptors is a boy younger than two with Wiskott-Aldrich syndrome, due to receive a stem cell transplant.

The V gene is TRBV20-1, the J gene TRBJ2-7; TRBD1 agrees at 7 bases. Germline CDR1 DFQATT, CDR2 SNEGSKA (reference sequence). The CDR3 loop spans 15 amino acids. Trimming at V came to 3 bases and at J to 3 bases, leaving 11 bases not matched to a gene. The CDR3 reads CSASTPSQGIYEQYF. DNA of the CDR3: TGCAGTGCTAGCACACCTTCACAGGGGATCTACGAGCAGTACTTC.

V and J are TRBV3-1 and TRBJ2-1, with D possibly matching TRBD2 (6 bases). Germline V gives CDR1 LGHDT, CDR2 YNNKEL (reference sequence). The CDR3 loop spans 14 amino acids. Trimming pared 1 base from V and 9 bases from J, leaving 13 bases between. CDR3 DNA: TGTGCCAGCAGCCAAGCGGCTAGCGCCCTTGAGCAGTTCTTC. The encoded protein is CASSQAASALEQFF.

This clonotype has more than one count but fewer than ten. The rearrangement uses TRBV9 and TRBJ2-3; D gene uncertain. This CDR3 comprises 15 residues. Between the trimmed V and J ends, which lost 3 bases and 0 bases, there was a span of 11 bases. Germline V gives CDR1 SGDLS, CDR2 YYNGEE. The DNA of the CDR3 is TGTGCCAGCAGCGCCAAGGACCTCAGCACAGATACGCAGTATTTT. This sequence encodes CASSAKDLSTDTQYF.

Here the CDR3 reads CASSFRQNSDTQYF. The CDR3 coding sequence is TGTGCCAGCAGTTTTCGTCAGAACTCAGATACGCAGTATTTT. The chain employs TRBV28 and TRBJ2-3; D uncertain. Germline V gives CDR1 MDHEN, CDR2 SYDVKM. V shed 3 bases and J shed 4 bases, with 11 bases lying between them. The length of the CDR3 is 14 residues. The whole variable domain, remainder taken from reference TRBV28 and TRBJ2-3, is DVKVTQSSRYLVKRTGEKVFLECVQDMDHENMFWYRQDPGLGLRLIYFSYDVKMKEKGDIPEGYSVSREKKERFSLILESASTNQTSMYLCASSFRQNSDTQYFGPGTRLTVL.

This chain connects TRBV6-1 to TRBJ2-3, with TRBD1 as a possible D gene (5 bases). From germline, CDR1 is MNHNS and CDR2 SASEGT. V was cut by 5 bases and J by 5 bases, with 17 bases left in between. The length of the CDR3 is 15 residues. CDR3 DNA: TGTGCCAGCAGTCCCCGCTGGGGCCCACAAGATACGCAGTATTTT. Translated, it gives CASSPRWGPQDTQYF.

This clonotype was picked up a small number of times. The chain carries TRBV5-1 and TRBJ1-1; maybe TRBD1 (6 bases). Trimming cost V 5 bases and J 1 base, with 15 bases left between them. The CDR3 is 15 amino acids. The germline CDR1 and CDR2 sequences are SGHRS and YFSETQ. This chain's CDR3 is CASRLTGAGNTEAFF. The CDR3 nucleotides are TGCGCCAGCAGGTTGACAGGTGCGGGGAACACTGAAGCTTTCTTT.

The chain has TRBV12-3 or TRBV12-4 and TRBJ2-3, with D possibly being TRBD2 (6 bases). CDR3 length equals 15 residues. Trimming removed 5 bases at V and 3 bases at J, with 15 bases between. The CDR3 reads CASSPQRVGTDTQYF. The CDR3 DNA is TGTGCCAGCAGTCCTCAGCGGGTTGGGACAGATACGCAGTATTTT.

The chain uses TRBV10-3 and TRBJ2-3; 12 positions match TRBD2. After removal of 4 bases from V and 6 bases from J, the junction contained 11 bases not matched to a gene. CDR1 and CDR2 (germline): ENHRY, SYGVKD. This CDR3 is built from 17 residues. For the CDR3, the DNA is TGTGCCATCAGTGCCCCGGCTAGCGGGAGGGCATCGGATACGCAGTATTTT. Protein sequence: CAISAPASGRASDTQYF.

The V gene is TRBV27, the J gene TRBJ1-2; weak D call: TRBD1 (5 bases). CDR1 MNHEY and CDR2 SMNVEV come from the germline V gene (reference sequence). V was clipped by 0 bases and J by 4 bases, with 6 bases between them. This CDR3 has 13 residues. The CDR3 nucleotides read TGTGCCAGCAGTTTATCACAGGCCTATGGCTACACCTTC. This codes for CASSLSQAYGYTF.

The chain links TRBV10-2 to TRBJ2-7, with 12 bases lining up with TRBD2. CDR3 length: 16 amino acids. V shed 0 bases, J shed 0 bases, and the junction held 0 bases outside the gene matches. Germline V CDR1 and CDR2: WSHSY, SAAADI. CDR3 nucleotide sequence: TGCGCCAGCAGTGAGTCGGGACTAGCGGGCTCCTACGAGCAGTACTTC. It yields the protein CASSESGLAGSYEQYF.

The rearrangement joins TRBV24-1 to TRBJ1-5, with 7 bases identical to TRBD1. V shed 3 bases and J 4 bases; nucleotides not matched to a gene: 5. This CDR3 has 15 residues. Germline values: CDR1 KGHDR, CDR2 SFDVKD. The CDR3: CATSDSQGVNQPQHF. CDR3 coding DNA: TGTGCCACCAGTGATAGTCAGGGGGTGAATCAGCCCCAGCATTTT.

There are a few counts of this clonotype. The chain employs TRBV27 and TRBJ2-7; 7 nucleotides match TRBD1. The CDR3 sequence is 15 residues long. Trimming removed 5 bases from V and 3 bases from J; junction bases left unmatched: 10. Germline CDR1 and CDR2: MNHEY and SMNVEV (reference sequence). In DNA form, the CDR3 reads TGTGCCAGCAGTCCAAAGGCCAGGGGGAGCTACGAGCAGTACTTC. This sequence encodes CASSPKARGSYEQYF.

V and J are TRBV20-1 and TRBJ2-5; 9 bases are shared with TRBD1. The CDR3 is made up of 13 amino acids. The V and J ends lost 5 bases and 4 bases, in that order; junction bases with no gene match: 5. Germline CDR1 and CDR2: DFQATT and SNEGSKA (reference sequence). As DNA, the CDR3 is TGCAGTGCTGGACAGGGGAAGGGAGAGACCCAGTACTTC. Protein sequence: CSAGQGKGETQYF.

This clonotype was found a few times. The chain couples TRBV10-3 to TRBJ2-1; D may match TRBD1 or TRBD2 (6 bases each). The germline CDR1 and CDR2 sequences are ENHRY and SYGVKD. Trimming shortened V by 5 bases and J by 6 bases, and 14 bases separated the two germline ends. The CDR3 covers 14 residues. CDR3: CAISRGTVLNEQFF. The CDR3, as DNA: TGTGCCATCAGTAGGGGGACTGTCCTCAATGAGCAGTTCTTC.

The chain carries TRBV5-1 and TRBJ2-3, with TRBD2 identical over 8 bases. The CDR3 sequence is 18 residues long. From germline, CDR1 is SGHRS and CDR2 YFSETQ. With 1 base clipped from V and 3 bases from J, the junction kept 13 bases outside the gene matches. The CDR3 bases are TGCGCCAGCAGCTTGTCTTCCCTCGGACTAGCAGCGACAGATACGCAGTATTTT. It translates to CASSLSSLGLAATDTQYF. The variable domain in full, with the rest retrieved from reference TRBV5-1 and TRBJ2-3, is KAGVTQTPRYLIKTRGQQVTLSCSPISGHRSVSWYQQTPGQGLQFLFEYFSETQRNKGNFPGRFSGRQFSNSRSEMNVSTLELGDSALYLCASSLSSLGLAATDTQYFGPGTRLTVL.

This clonotype was recorded a few times. V is TRBV12-3 or TRBV12-4 and J is TRBJ1-4, with 9 nucleotides matching TRBD1. The junction had 12 bases not matched to a gene; V was cut back by 5 bases and J by 5 bases. The CDR3 is 17 amino acids. CDR3 region: CASSPSRTGETNEKLFF. In DNA, the CDR3 is TGTGCCAGCAGTCCATCCCGGACAGGGGAGACGAATGAAAAACTGTTTTTT.

This clonotype turned up a few times. The chain carries TRBV5-1 and TRBJ1-1, with D uncertain. CDR3 length equals 15 residues. The germline gives CDR1 SGHRS, CDR2 YFSETQ. Trimming pared 0 bases from V and 7 bases from J, leaving 16 bases between. Written as DNA, the CDR3 is TGCGCCAGCAGCTTGGCCCCGGCAGGTATCCTTGAAGCTTTCTTT. Translation: CASSLAPAGILEAFF.

The chain links TRBV28 to TRBJ2-1, with D possibly being TRBD2 (5 bases). Per the germline V gene, CDR1 is MDHEN and CDR2 is SYDVKM. The CDR3 is made up of 14 amino acids. V lost 3 bases to trimming and J lost 2 bases, with 8 bases between them. The CDR3 nucleotides are TGTGCCAGCAGTTTCGTCGGGACCTACAATGAGCAGTTCTTC. It encodes CASSFVGTYNEQFF. Drawing the rest from reference TRBV28 and TRBJ2-1, the complete variable domain is DVKVTQSSRYLVKRTGEKVFLECVQDMDHENMFWYRQDPGLGLRLIYFSYDVKMKEKGDIPEGYSVSREKKERFSLILESASTNQTSMYLCASSFVGTYNEQFFGPGTRLTVL.

The chain joins TRBV7-3 to TRBJ1-1, with TRBD1 identical over 8 bases. V trimming: 1 base; J trimming: 3 bases; junction bases outside the gene matches: 16. Germline V lookup: CDR1 SGHTA, CDR2 FQGTGA. The CDR3 consists of 19 residues. CDR3 amino acids: CASSLKGGTLGQEDTEAFF. CDR3 nucleotide sequence: TGTGCCAGCAGCTTAAAAGGTGGTACCCTGGGACAGGAGGACACTGAAGCTTTCTTT.

This clonotype was counted a few times. The chain is built from TRBV5-1 and TRBJ2-1, with 10 bases identical to TRBD2. With 0 bases clipped from V and 3 bases from J, the junction kept 9 bases outside the gene matches. Germline lookup yields CDR1 SGHRS and CDR2 YFSETQ. CDR3 length equals 18 residues. Written as DNA, the CDR3 is TGCGCCAGCAGCTTGGTGGCTAGCGGGAGCCGAATCTACAATGAGCAGTTCTTC. It codes for CASSLVASGSRIYNEQFF.

This clonotype was observed a handful of times. The chain couples TRBV5-5 to TRBJ2-1; D is uncertain. The CDR3 has 17 residues. Trimming stripped 1 base from V and 4 bases from J, with 18 bases between. CDR1 is SGHKS and CDR2 is YYEKEE in the germline V gene (reference sequence). CDR3 sequence: CASSLRGTPQPYNEQFF. The CDR3 DNA follows: TGTGCCAGCAGCTTGAGAGGCACCCCACAACCTTACAATGAGCAGTTCTTC.

This clonotype has only a few counts. The chain is built from TRBV7-8 and TRBJ2-3; D remains unclear. Looked up from germline, CDR1 is SGHVS and CDR2 is FQNEAQ. V lost 1 base and J lost 6, with 17 bases in between. CDR3 length equals 16 residues. CDR3 protein: CASSLVLGQPQDTQYF. In DNA, the CDR3 is TGTGCCAGCAGCTTAGTCCTTGGCCAGCCGCAGGATACGCAGTATTTT.

This clonotype occurred a few times. The V and J genes are TRBV20-1 and TRBJ2-7; TRBD2 agrees at 10 bases. V was pared by 4 bases and J by 0 bases, with 3 bases of the junction left unmatched. CDR1 is DFQATT, CDR2 SNEGSKA, per germline (reference sequence). This CDR3 region has 14 residues. CDR3 region: CSANPSGSSYEQYF. The DNA for the CDR3 is TGCAGTGCTAACCCTAGCGGGAGCTCCTACGAGCAGTACTTC.

This clonotype was counted ten times or more. The chain employs TRBV5-1 and TRBJ2-1; 7 nucleotides agree with TRBD1. The junction had 3 bases not matched to a gene; V was cut back by 0 bases and J by 0 bases. This CDR3 spans 16 amino acids. Germline V gene sequence: CDR1 SGHRS, CDR2 YFSETQ. CDR3 DNA: TGCGCCAGCAGCTTGGCGGGACAGAGCTCCTACAATGAGCAGTTCTTC. Its translation: CASSLAGQSSYNEQFF.

The gene calls are TRBV20-1 and TRBJ1-4, with TRBD1 matching 8 bases. Germline values: CDR1 DFQATT, CDR2 SNEGSKA (reference sequence). The length of the CDR3 is 14 residues. Losses at the gene ends were 7 bases for V and 8 bases for J; bases not matched to a gene: 12. This CDR3 is CSGDAGGMREKLFF. The CDR3 bases are TGCAGTGGGGACGCAGGGGGCATGAGGGAAAAACTGTTTTTT.

The chain carries TRBV5-1 and TRBJ2-2, with 7 bases fitting TRBD1. The V segment lost 4 bases and the J segment 4 bases; nucleotides outside the gene matches: 4. CDR1 and CDR2 from the germline V gene are SGHRS and YFSETQ. The CDR3 covers 14 residues. The CDR3 region has the DNA TGCGCCAGCAGCGGGGGACAGCCCACCGGGGAGCTGTTTTTT. It codes for CASSGGQPTGELFF.

This chain links TRBV5-1 with TRBJ2-1; 13 bases are a match to TRBD2. With V trimmed by 0 bases and J by 6 bases, 6 bases remained unmatched. The CDR3 consists of 17 residues. Germline V gives CDR1 SGHRS, CDR2 YFSETQ. The CDR3 DNA reads TGCGCCAGCAGCTTGGGGCCACTAGCGGGAGGGACCAATGAGCAGTTCTTC. Its translation: CASSLGPLAGGTNEQFF.

The rearrangement uses TRBV27 and TRBJ1-5; the match to TRBD1 covers 8 bases. Germline V gene data show CDR1 as MNHEY and CDR2 as SMNVEV (reference sequence). The ends lost 6 bases at V and 6 bases at J; junction bases unmatched: 10. The CDR3 sequence is 15 residues long. The chain's CDR3 is CASSLDRVNRQPQHF. In DNA, the CDR3 is TGTGCCAGCAGCCTGGACAGGGTTAATCGTCAGCCCCAGCATTTT.